The 2 T cell receptor beta chains given below trace back to one sample, sequenced in a study of T cell repertoires in cytomegalovirus infection. TCRdb re-called the reads with MiXCR, one entry per CDR3 protein. This sample has approximately 70,000 distinct CDR3 sequences, with around 20% found just once. These receptors are not linked to any known antigen. This specimen was CD8+ T cells from cultured PBMCs, taken from culture after CMV antigen stimulation. The receptors originated from a human donor in good health (CMV status not recorded). Some clones in this sample may be carry-over from other donors' samples.

In its sample, this clonotype was seen a few times. CDR3 protein: CASMGVPVYGYTF. CDR3 DNA sequence: TGCGCCAGCATGGGAGTACCGGTCTATGGCTACACCTTC. The V and J genes are TRBV4-1 and TRBJ1-2; D remains unclear. Germline values: CDR1 MGHRA, CDR2 YSYEKL. The V end was cut by 7 bases, the J end by 4 bases, with 13 bases between. This CDR3 is built from 13 residues.

This chain uses TRBV12-3 or TRBV12-4 with TRBJ2-3, with a weak D call TRBD2 (5 bases). The CDR3 is 17 amino acids. The V and J ends lost 0 bases and 4 bases respectively, with 17 bases between them. The CDR3 DNA reads TGTGCCAGCAGTTTAGCCGCCGTTCTCGGGAAGGCAGATACGCAGTATTTT. Its translation is CASSLAAVLGKADTQYF.